This TCR beta chain came from a study of Graves' ophthalmopathy and Graves' hyperthyroidism (dated by TCRdb to between 2018 and 2020). Regarding the study in general: Stable hyperthyroidism was defined as no progression to ophthalmopathy within 18 months of follow-up. The independent validation cohort included 18 to 20 hyperthyroidism patients plus 17 patients who later progressed from hyperthyroidism to ophthalmopathy. In over five hyperthyroidism patients, the T-cell repertoires found in thyroid tissue were compared with those found in blood. To explore V-J signatures that separate ophthalmopathy from hyperthyroidism, a discovery set of about a hundred patients was enrolled, consisting of approximately 44 with ophthalmopathy and around 57 with stable hyperthyroidism. The study used TCR beta repertoire signatures to distinguish Graves' ophthalmopathy from Graves' hyperthyroidism and to predict progression to ophthalmopathy. In total, around 140 blood samples were TCR-sequenced: 40 to 45 ophthalmopathy, some 80 hyperthyroidism and approximately 17 hyperthyroidism-to-ophthalmopathy patients. Following sampling, methimazole starting at 30 mg daily was administered to hyperthyroidism patients, and high-dose intravenous methylprednisolone was administered to ophthalmopathy patients. What the authors observed across the whole study: Most expanded thyroid clonotypes with frequency above 0.001 were also detected in blood, suggesting blood repertoires may reflect the thyroid immune response. In validation, the model predicted ophthalmopathy progression with 55% to 71% sensitivity and roughly 78% specificity; roughly 12 predicted patients were CT-confirmed with GO in a median of approximately 6.2 months. No statistical method was used to predetermine the sample size, and group allocation was not hidden from the investigators. In cross-validation, the 13-signature model distinguished ophthalmopathy from stable hyperthyroidism with 87.88% sensitivity and around 81% specificity, while in the test set the corresponding values were roughly 80% and 75%.

This clonotype was detected ten times or more. What antigen it recognizes has not been identified. No per-base quality is available; no much larger clone lies one base away. Patients with hyperthyroidism were aged 18 to 65 years, had been newly diagnosed, and had a disease duration of less than 2 months. Patients with other autoimmune diseases, uncontrolled infections, pregnancy or lactation were excluded. Clinical symptoms, serum thyroxine, TRAb, thyroid ultrasound and orbital computed tomography formed the basis of the diagnosis. Total RNA was extracted using Trizol reagent, and RNA quality was checked on an Agilent 2100 Bioanalyzer. In the germline V gene (reference sequence), CDR1 corresponds to PRHDT and CDR2 to FYEKMQ. Measured from the cysteine to the phenylalanine, the CDR3 is 12 residues long. CDR3 DNA only is kept here, 36 bases in frame from base 1. V and J lose 3 bases and 7 bases, and a span of 7 bases separates them.

TCR beta CDR3 regions were amplified from RNA transcripts for repertoire sequencing. HTBI primers and the Qiagen OneStep RT-PCR kit were used in a first-round RT-PCR, which was followed by a second-round multiplex PCR, size selection and purification. Libraries were sequenced paired-end with 100 bp reads on an Illumina HiSeq2000. Concerning the study's data processing: Reads were processed with SOAPnuke, discarding reads with adapters, uncalled bases, mean Phred below 15, or no exact constant-primer or identifier match. High-quality paired reads were merged with COPE v1.2.5. Clonotypes were defined as unique nucleotide sequences and were aligned to IMGT TRB V, D and J references using MiTCR v1.1. The analysis was limited to V-J combinations with a frequency above 0.0001, which together covered 99.2% of repertoires. A TCR clonal expansion and chaos score per V-J combination was defined as the ratio of F50 clonal expansion to chaos observed in the TCRdist matrix. Welch's t-statistics and random forest were used to narrow the features down to 13 V-J combinations, which were then fed into a naive Bayes classifier. The Morisita-Horn index was used to measure how similar the thyroid and blood repertoires were. TCRdb handled the public reads itself, with Q25 trimming in fastp and clone calling in MiXCR, and kept productive beta chains. Rows are unified per CDR3 protein, each entry keeping the most common DNA and genes. TCRdb, rather than the study authors, made the V and J calls. The sample table shows a few hundred thousand distinct CDR3 sequences, and under 45% are seen once. Jointly, the top ten make up less than 4.5% of the sample.

Input material: peripheral blood or thyroid tissue (not recorded which). The source of this sequence is an adult man with Graves' hyperthyroidism. The rearranged segments are TRBV13 and TRBJ1-5; too little of a D gene remains to name it. In nucleotide form, the sequence is TGTGCCAGCAGCTTCTCCGGACAGCCCCAGCATTTT. The translation is CASSFSGQPQHF.